These T cell receptor beta chains were read from a single sample in a study of PD-L1 blockade in urothelial cancer. Produced via immunoSEQ multiplex PCR; TCRdb's table is partial and in-frame only. This sample yields around 51,000 clones, of which approximately 83% are seen a single time; 15% to 20% belongs to the top ten. Sequenced material: PBMCs, taken around atezolizumab (anti-PD-L1) treatment. These TCRs come from a man in his sixties with urothelial cancer. Both conserved end residues are part of each CDR3. The D gene is left open where the match is weak. Only part of the rows carry a size: once, few, many, or a class if the clone is expanded.

cdr3_aa | cdr3_nt | v_call | clone_size | d_call | j_call
CASSQDGASGGYSYEQYF | TGTGCCAGCAGCCAAGATGGGGCTAGCGGGGGGTACTCCTACGAGCAGTACTTC | TRBV4-2 | - | TRBD2 | TRBJ2-7
CASTHSTGGNEQYF | TGTGCCAGCACCCATTCGACAGGGGGGAACGAGCAGTACTTC | TRBV21-1 | - | - | TRBJ2-7
CASSQWSGEEKLFF | TGTGCCAGCAGCCAATGGTCCGGGGAGGAAAAACTGTTTTTT | TRBV14 | once | - | TRBJ1-4
CSVGIADTQYF | TGCAGCGTTGGAATAGCGGATACGCAGTATTTT | TRBV29-1 | - | - | TRBJ2-3
CASSLSQAPNEQFF | TGCGCCAGCAGCTTGTCACAGGCCCCCAATGAGCAGTTCTTC | TRBV5-1 | - | - | TRBJ2-1
CASSQEGGPLNSPLHF | TGTGCCAGCAGCCAAGAGGGGGGACCCCTTAATTCACCCCTCCACTTT | TRBV4-2 | - | - | TRBJ1-6
CASIPQDGELFF | TGTGCCAGCATTCCACAGGACGGGGAGCTGTTTTTT | TRBV28 | - | - | TRBJ2-2
CASSLNPWGVQSEQFF | TGTGCCAGCAGCTTAAACCCCTGGGGGGTGCAGAGTGAGCAGTTCTTC | TRBV7-3 | once | - | TRBJ2-1
CASSKVLRGRAKNIQYF | TGTGCCAGCAGCAAAGTTCTTCGAGGGCGAGCCAAAAACATTCAGTACTTC | TRBV21-1 | - | - | TRBJ2-4
CASSLAYYEQYF | TGTGCCAGCAGCTTGGCCTACTACGAGCAGTACTTC | TRBV5-6 | - | - | TRBJ2-7
CASRSGQGQETQYF | TGTGCCAGCAGATCCGGACAGGGCCAAGAGACCCAGTACTTC | TRBV21-1 | - | - | TRBJ2-5
CASRVIDRVGYGYTF | TGTGCCAGCAGGGTTATAGACAGGGTTGGCTATGGCTACACCTTC | TRBV6-5 | - | TRBD1 | TRBJ1-2
CASSDPSRGADTQYF | TGTGCCAGCAGTGACCCCTCGCGGGGGGCCGATACGCAGTATTTT | TRBV2 | - | TRBD2 | TRBJ2-3
CASRIAGGTDTQYF | TGTGCCAGCAGAATAGCGGGGGGAACAGATACGCAGTATTTT | TRBV25-1 | - | TRBD2 | TRBJ2-3
CATRTSGRGNEQFF | TGTGCCACCCGGACTAGCGGGAGAGGGAATGAGCAGTTCTTC | TRBV6-5 | - | TRBD2 | TRBJ2-1
CASSLKRGQDEQYF | TGTGCCAGCAGCTTAAAGCGGGGGCAGGACGAGCAGTACTTC | TRBV7-9 | - | TRBD2 | TRBJ2-7
CASSQQGHGTDTQYF | TGCGCCAGCAGCCAACAGGGACACGGCACAGATACGCAGTATTTT | TRBV4-1 | few | - | TRBJ2-3
CASRETAYEQYF | TGTGCCAGCAGGGAGACCGCCTACGAGCAGTACTTC | TRBV2 | - | - | TRBJ2-7
CASILDRGLTDTQYF | TGTGCCAGCATTTTAGACAGGGGGCTAACAGATACGCAGTATTTT | TRBV6-1 | - | TRBD1 | TRBJ2-3
CASSETIGGTQYF | TGCGCCAGCAGCGAGACTATAGGCGGTACGCAGTATTTT | TRBV5-1 | - | - | TRBJ2-3
CASSADGGLGYNEQFF | TGCGCCAGCAGCGCCGACGGGGGATTAGGTTACAATGAGCAGTTCTTC | TRBV5-1 | - | - | TRBJ2-1
CASSQDYGQGSYEQYF | TGCGCCAGCAGCCAAGATTATGGACAGGGGTCCTACGAGCAGTACTTC | TRBV4-3 | - | TRBD1 | TRBJ2-7
CASSLDSGRDEQYF | TGCGCCAGCAGCTTGGATAGCGGGAGGGACGAGCAGTACTTC | TRBV5-1 | - | TRBD2 | TRBJ2-7
CASSQDRGGIRGYSNQPQHF | TGTGCCAGCAGCCAAGATCGGGGGGGGATCAGGGGATATAGCAATCAGCCCCAGCATTTT | TRBV4-2 | - | - | TRBJ1-5
CASREIDRYLRAVLRAGQYF | - | TRBV6-1 | - | - | TRBJ2-7